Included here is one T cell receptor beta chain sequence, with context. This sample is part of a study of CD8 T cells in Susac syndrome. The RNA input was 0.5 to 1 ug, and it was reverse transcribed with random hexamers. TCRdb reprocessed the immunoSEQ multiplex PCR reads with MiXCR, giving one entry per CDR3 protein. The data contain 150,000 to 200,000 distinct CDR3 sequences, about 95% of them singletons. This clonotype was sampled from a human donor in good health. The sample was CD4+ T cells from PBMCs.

CDR3 region: CSARIAGGTYEQYF. The CDR3 DNA reads TGCAGTGCTAGGATAGCGGGAGGGACCTACGAGCAGTACTTC. This rearrangement joins TRBV20-1 to TRBJ2-7; 11 positions agree with TRBD2. J gave up 2 bases and V 3 bases, and 3 bases lay outside the gene matches. The CDR3 covers 14 residues. Per the germline V gene, CDR1 is DFQATT and CDR2 is SNEGSKA (reference sequence).